These T cell receptor beta chains were read from a single sample in a study of blood T cell repertoires in COVID-19. Only in-frame clones appear in the TCRdb table, and some are missing; sequencing was by immunoSEQ multiplex PCR. This sample has more than 300,000 clones, with around nine tenths found just once. Sample: peripheral blood. Receptors were obtained from a woman younger than 35 who had recovered from COVID-19. Each CDR3 is given with its conserved first and last residue. The D gene is left open where the match is weak. Not every row has a clone size; where given, it reads once, few, many or a size class.

J: TRBJ1-6; D: -; size: once; V: TRBV27; DNA: TGTGCCAGCAGTCCCGGCGGGGGCCGCCCCAATTCACCCCTCCACTTT; CDR3: CASSPGGGRPNSPLHF
J: TRBJ1-1; D: -; size: few; V: TRBV6-1; DNA: TGTGCCAGCAGTGAAACGGGGGAAGCTTTCTTT; CDR3: CASSETGEAFF
J: TRBJ1-2; D: TRBD1; size: -; V: TRBV10-3; DNA: TGTGCCATCAACCAGGACAGGCGTCGGTCTGGCTACACCTTC; CDR3: CAINQDRRRSGYTF
J: TRBJ1-1; D: -; size: -; V: TRBV28; DNA: TGTGCCAGCAGTTCAGAACCAGGGAGGATGTTCGCTGAAGCTTTCTTT; CDR3: CASSSEPGRMFAEAFF
J: TRBJ2-5; D: TRBD1; size: -; V: TRBV6-6; DNA: TGTGCCAGCAGCCCACAGGGGGCGCAAATGGAGACCCAGTACTTC; CDR3: CASSPQGAQMETQYF
J: TRBJ1-1; D: -; size: once; V: TRBV4-1; DNA: TGCGCCAGCAGCCCATCCCAGCGGCTACCATCTTCTGAAGCTTTCTTT; CDR3: CASSPSQRLPSSEAFF
J: TRBJ1-5; D: -; size: -; V: TRBV2; DNA: TGTGCCAGCACCTCACTAACGTCCGATCAGCCCCAGCATTTT; CDR3: CASTSLTSDQPQHF
J: TRBJ1-1; D: -; size: -; V: TRBV12-3/TRBV12-4; DNA: TGTGCCAGCAGCCCGACGGGGAGGGAGTCTTTCTTT; CDR3: CASSPTGRESFF
J: TRBJ2-2; D: -; size: few; V: TRBV7-9; DNA: TGTGCCAGCAGCGACCGCAGGGCGCGGACCGGGGAGCTGTTTTTT; CDR3: CASSDRRARTGELFF
J: TRBJ2-3; D: -; size: -; V: TRBV5-1; DNA: TGCGCCAGCAGCTTAGGGAGTCAGGCAGATACGCAGTATTTT; CDR3: CASSLGSQADTQYF
J: TRBJ1-6; D: -; size: -; V: TRBV21-1; DNA: TGTGCCAGCAGCGGTGGGCCTCGCAGGGGTTATAATTCACCCCTCCACTTT; CDR3: CASSGGPRRGYNSPLHF
J: TRBJ2-1; D: -; size: -; V: TRBV20-1; DNA: TGCAGTGCGAACCGGTACAATGAGCAGTTCTTC; CDR3: CSANRYNEQFF
J: TRBJ1-3; D: TRBD1; size: -; V: TRBV10-3; DNA: TGTGCCAGCAGACAGGGGGCATTCGAAGGAAACACCATATATTTT; CDR3: CASRQGAFEGNTIYF
J: TRBJ1-5; D: TRBD1; size: -; V: TRBV3-1/TRBV3-2; DNA: TGTGCCAGCAGCCAACCGGGACAGGGGGCAAAATTTGGCAATCAGCCCCAGCATTTT; CDR3: CASSQPGQGAKFGNQPQHF
J: TRBJ1-1; D: -; size: -; V: TRBV6-6; DNA: TGTGCCAGCAGTTCTCAGGGGCCTGAAGCTTTCTTT; CDR3: CASSSQGPEAFF
J: TRBJ1-1; D: -; size: -; V: TRBV30; DNA: TGTGCCTTGGGGTGGGGGGTTTCGAATGAAGCTTTCTTT; CDR3: CALGWGVSNEAFF
J: TRBJ1-2; D: -; size: -; V: TRBV11-2; DNA: TGTGCCAGCAGTTTTGACAGAATAGATGGCTACACCTTC; CDR3: CASSFDRIDGYTF
J: TRBJ1-4; D: -; size: once; V: TRBV5-1; DNA: TGCGCCAGCAGCCACACCCAGGGAGGGACTAATGAAAAACTGTTTTTT; CDR3: CASSHTQGGTNEKLFF
J: TRBJ1-5; D: TRBD1; size: -; V: TRBV10-3; DNA: TGTGCCATCAGTGAGTCGGCGGGACAGGGTACGAAGCCCCAGCATTTT; CDR3: CAISESAGQGTKPQHF
J: TRBJ2-2; D: -; size: -; V: TRBV7-8; DNA: TGTGCCAGCAGAACAATCAGGGGGAACACCGGGGAGCTGTTTTTT; CDR3: CASRTIRGNTGELFF
J: TRBJ1-1; D: -; size: -; V: TRBV15; DNA: TGTGCCACCAGCAGAGATACGAAAGCGAACACTGAAGCTTTCTTT; CDR3: CATSRDTKANTEAFF
J: TRBJ2-4; D: TRBD2; size: -; V: TRBV12-3/TRBV12-4; DNA: TGTGCCAGCAGTAGGACTAGCGGAAACATTCAGTACTTC; CDR3: CASSRTSGNIQYF
J: TRBJ2-2; D: -; size: -; V: TRBV6-2/TRBV6-3; DNA: TGTGCCAGCAGCCTTACTAGCTCCACCGGGGAGCTGTTTTTT; CDR3: CASSLTSSTGELFF
J: TRBJ1-5; D: TRBD1; size: once; V: TRBV6-5; DNA: TGTGCCAGCAAGGGACAGGGCAATCAGCCCCAGCATTTT; CDR3: CASKGQGNQPQHF
J: TRBJ2-1; D: TRBD2; size: once; V: TRBV6-5; DNA: TGTGCCAGCACCCACGGGAGGGCCCCATACAATGAGCAGTTCTTC; CDR3: CASTHGRAPYNEQFF
J: TRBJ1-1; D: -; size: -; V: TRBV5-1; DNA: TGCGCCAGCAGTAGGGAGCAAATCATGAACACTGAAGCTTTCTTT; CDR3: CASSREQIMNTEAFF
J: TRBJ2-1; D: TRBD1; size: -; V: TRBV5-1; DNA: TGCGCCAGCAGCCCCCTGAGGGGGCCCAGCTCCTACAATGAGCAGTTCTTC; CDR3: CASSPLRGPSSYNEQFF
J: TRBJ2-4; D: TRBD2; size: -; V: TRBV16; DNA: TGTGCCAGCAGCCAAGGTTTTGGACGGGGGGTATACATTCAGTACTTC; CDR3: CASSQGFGRGVYIQYF
J: TRBJ2-3; D: -; size: -; V: TRBV7-2; DNA: TGTGCCAGCAGCTCCCCGGCTGGCGGGAGCACAGATACGCAGTATTTT; CDR3: CASSSPAGGSTDTQYF
J: TRBJ2-5; D: -; size: -; V: TRBV6-2/TRBV6-3; DNA: TGTGCCAGCAGTTATTCTTCGGACTCGCCGGGGACCCAGTACTTC; CDR3: CASSYSSDSPGTQYF
J: TRBJ1-2; D: TRBD1; size: -; V: TRBV9; DNA: TGTGCCAGCAGCTCTAGGACAGGGGGCGATTTGGATGGCTACACCTTC; CDR3: CASSSRTGGDLDGYTF
J: TRBJ1-2; D: -; size: -; V: TRBV5-4; DNA: TGTGCCAGCAGCTTAAAAGGGATACCTGACAGGGGCTACACCTTC; CDR3: CASSLKGIPDRGYTF
J: TRBJ1-6; D: -; size: -; V: TRBV27; DNA: TGTGCCAGCAGTTTAGTCTTTCGGGACACTAATTCACCCCTCCACTTT; CDR3: CASSLVFRDTNSPLHF
J: TRBJ2-3; D: -; size: once; V: TRBV9; DNA: TGTGCCAGCAGCTTTGCCCCGGCTGGGAGTTTAGATACGCAGTATTTT; CDR3: CASSFAPAGSLDTQYF
J: TRBJ2-2; D: TRBD2; size: -; V: TRBV19; DNA: TGTGCCAGTAGTACACCGAGCGGGAGTTTGGCCCCCGGGGAGCTGTTTTTT; CDR3: CASSTPSGSLAPGELFF
J: TRBJ1-2; D: TRBD1; size: -; V: TRBV6-5; DNA: TGTGCCAGCAGTTACTCCCCAGGGGGGGGCTACACCTTC; CDR3: CASSYSPGGGYTF
J: TRBJ1-5; D: -; size: -; V: TRBV6-2/TRBV6-3; DNA: TGTGCCAGCAGTTTGGACACTCCCCAGCCCCAGCATTTT; CDR3: CASSLDTPQPQHF
J: TRBJ2-1; D: TRBD2; size: -; V: TRBV4-3; DNA: TGCGCCAGCAGCCCCGGACTAGCGGTATCCTACAATGAGCAGTTCTTC; CDR3: CASSPGLAVSYNEQFF
J: TRBJ2-5; D: TRBD1; size: once; V: TRBV2; DNA: TGTGCCAGCAGAGGGACAGGGAGGGAGACCCAGTACTTC; CDR3: CASRGTGRETQYF
J: TRBJ2-2; D: TRBD1; size: -; V: TRBV27; DNA: TGTGCCAGCAGTTTATCGGGACAGGGGGACACCGGGGAGCTGTTTTTT; CDR3: CASSLSGQGDTGELFF